The 9 T cell receptor beta chains presented below share a single source sample, sequenced in a study of T-cell memory formation after mild COVID-19. MiXCR, applied by TCRdb to the 5' RACE reads, yields one record per CDR3 protein. This table has approximately 340,000 distinct CDR3 sequences, approximately 15% appearing once. The source material was PBMCs or a T cell subset sorted from them (not recorded which). The receptors shown here come from a man between 18 and 29 years old who had mild COVID-19 (a few samples of this study predate the infection). Cell type and time point are not known.

This clonotype was counted at least ten times. This chain links TRBV5-1 with TRBJ1-1; D is possibly TRBD1 (5 bases). The CDR3 spans 14 residues. CDR1 SGHRS and CDR2 YFSETQ come from the germline V gene. V was shortened by 3 bases and J by 2 bases, with 11 bases between the two germline ends. The CDR3 bases are TGCGCCAGCAGCTCGTATGGGGGAAACACTGAAGCTTTCTTT. Its protein is CASSSYGGNTEAFF.

In its sample, this clonotype was seen many times. V and J are TRBV20-1 and TRBJ1-1, with a possible D match to TRBD1 (6 bases). V was shortened by 3 bases and J by 3 bases, with 23 bases between the two germline ends. CDR3 length equals 17 residues. Germline V gives CDR1 DFQATT, CDR2 SNEGSKA (reference sequence). The chain's CDR3 is CSARGTIRDPLDTEAFF. The CDR3 DNA reads as TGCAGTGCTAGGGGGACAATTCGGGACCCATTGGACACTGAAGCTTTCTTT.

This clonotype was seen many times. This sequence joins TRBV4-1 and TRBJ2-3, with 9 bases identical to TRBD2. CDR1 is MGHRA and CDR2 is YSYEKL in the germline V gene. CDR3 length equals 18 residues. V lost 0 bases and J lost 4; bases outside the gene matches: 11. The CDR3 region is CASSQEGGSGGWSDTQYF. The CDR3 DNA sequence: TGCGCCAGCAGCCAAGAAGGGGGCAGCGGGGGGTGGTCAGATACGCAGTATTTT.

The genes are TRBV2 and TRBJ1-2; no clear D gene. CDR3 length equals 14 residues. V was shortened by 0 bases and J by 5 bases, with 10 bases between the two germline ends. The germline gives CDR1 SNHLY, CDR2 FYNNEI. The CDR3 is CASSEAAGGYGYTF. CDR3 in DNA: TGTGCCAGCAGTGAAGCGGCAGGAGGTTATGGCTACACCTTC.

This clonotype appeared a few times. The CDR3 region is CASRLAEKNIQYF. CDR3 in DNA: TGCGCCAGCCGACTAGCGGAGAAAAACATTCAGTACTTC. The chain joins TRBV5-1 to TRBJ2-4; 9 nucleotides align to TRBD2. With 7 bases clipped from V and 4 bases from J, the junction kept 3 bases outside the gene matches. In germline, CDR1 is SGHRS, CDR2 YFSETQ. This CDR3 spans 13 amino acids.

This chain links TRBV11-2 with TRBJ2-5; D may be TRBD1 (7 bases). Trimming left V 5 bases short and J 5 bases short, with 15 bases between. Germline loops: CDR1 SGHAT, CDR2 FQNNGV. The CDR3 contains 14 residues. This CDR3 is CASSTWRGQETQYF. The CDR3 DNA follows: TGTGCCAGCAGCACTTGGAGGGGGCAGGAGACCCAGTACTTC.

V and J are TRBV5-5 and TRBJ2-5, with D perhaps matching TRBD1 or TRBD2 (6 bases each). The CDR3 contains 16 residues. V was trimmed by 0 bases and J by 2 bases, leaving 14 bases between them. The germline V gene has CDR1 SGHKS and CDR2 YYEKEE (reference sequence). CDR3 sequence (DNA): TGTGCCAGCAGCTTGGTGCCAGGGGAGGTTCAAGAGACCCAGTACTTC. Residues: CASSLVPGEVQETQYF.

V usage is TRBV11-2 and J usage is TRBJ2-5, with D unresolved. CDR3 length equals 17 residues. With 5 bases removed from V and 1 base from J, the gap between germline ends came to 20 bases. Germline lookup yields CDR1 SGHAT and CDR2 FQNNGV. Written as DNA, the CDR3 is TGTGCCAGCAGCCATTCGAAGTGGCTGTCAGGCCAAGAGACCCAGTACTTC. Its protein is CASSHSKWLSGQETQYF.

The rearrangement joins TRBV7-8 to TRBJ1-4; TRBD1 aligns across 8 bases. The CDR3 has 15 residues. Looked up from germline, CDR1 is SGHVS and CDR2 is FQNEAQ. Trimming took 5 bases from V and 10 from J; bases not matched to a gene: 12. The CDR3, as DNA: TGTGCCAGCAGCCCAATACACGGACAGGGCCTAAAACTGTTTTTT. It translates to CASSPIHGQGLKLFF.